This T cell receptor beta chain emerged from a study of blood T cells in healthy people across ages. Study results and caveats: Researchers report that TCR beta diversity correlated strongly with naive T cell percentage.

CDR3 length: 15 residues. The study recruited healthy Caucasian donors from Russia who were aged roughly 6 to 95. The table lists this clonotype with a few counts. The antigen is unknown. A J-beta primer mix and a sample-barcoded 5' primer were used in a second PCR of about 7 to 12 cycles. MiXCR, run by TCRdb on the 5' RACE reads, gives a single entry per CDR3 protein. The sample lists 710,000 or so distinct CDR3 sequences; about 20% were seen once. This TCR was recovered from a man between 70 and 80 years old in good health. The sample comprised blood. V gene TRBV12-3 or TRBV12-4 combines with J gene TRBJ2-5, with 7 nucleotides matching TRBD1. The closer fit of TRBJ2-1 to the DNA end suggests the J call may be wrong. The CDR3 region is CASSPWTGDYNEQFF. The CDR3 DNA sequence: TGTGCCAGCAGCCCATGGACAGGCGACTACAATGAGCAGTTCTTC.